Below, 21 T cell receptor beta chains from the same sample are listed, as sequenced in a study of blood T cell repertoires in COVID-19. Assay used: immunoSEQ multiplex PCR; TCRdb lists only in-frame clones, some missing. The table lists 200,000 to 300,000 clones, around nine tenths of them singletons. Specimen: peripheral blood. Receptor source: a woman between 55 and 75 years old with COVID-19, enrolled during active disease.

The chain employs TRBV7-8 and TRBJ2-1; 7 positions match TRBD1. With 3 bases clipped from V and 5 bases from J, the junction kept 7 bases outside the gene matches. The CDR3 extends over 15 amino acids. The germline V gene encodes CDR1 SGHVS and CDR2 FQNEAQ. The CDR3 nucleotides are TGTGCCAGCAGCTTTCCGGGACAGATGGACAATGAGCAGTTCTTC. It yields the protein CASSFPGQMDNEQFF.

The chain joins TRBV19 to TRBJ1-1; 10 nucleotides agree with TRBD1. The CDR3 covers 14 residues. V dropped 6 bases and J dropped 5; count of bases not matched to a gene: 6. Germline CDR1 and CDR2: LNHDA and SQIVND (reference sequence). The chain's CDR3 is CASSDRGRWTEAFF. In DNA form, the CDR3 reads TGTGCCAGTAGCGACAGGGGGCGGTGGACTGAAGCTTTCTTT.

CDR3 sequence reads: CASSLDHIYSYNEQFF. The CDR3, as DNA: TGTGCCAGCAGCTTAGACCACATATACTCCTACAATGAGCAGTTCTTC. This chain uses TRBV11-1 with TRBJ2-1; D remains unclear. The CDR3 length is 16 residues. Trimming stripped 1 base from V and 0 bases from J, with 10 bases between. Per germline, CDR1 SGHAT and CDR2 FQDESV (reference sequence).

V gene TRBV6-2 or TRBV6-3 combines with J gene TRBJ2-5; D is unclear. V gave up 4 bases and J gave up 5 bases, with 5 bases separating them. The CDR3 length is 11 residues. Germline-derived CDR1 and CDR2 are MNHEY and SVGEGT. For the CDR3, the DNA is TGTGCCAGCAGTTTCAGGGAGACCCAGTACTTC. Its protein is CASSFRETQYF.

The chain uses TRBV12-5 and TRBJ2-1; D perhaps matches TRBD1 (6 bases). This CDR3 is 13 amino acids long. V lost 7 bases, J lost 6 bases, and 13 bases lay in between. Germline V lookup: CDR1 LGHNT, CDR2 FRNRAP. Here the CDR3 DNA reads TGTGCTAGTGCCCCTGGACAGTTCAATGAGCAGTTCTTC. It encodes CASAPGQFNEQFF.

This chain links TRBV30 with TRBJ1-6; no clear D gene. The V end was cut by 1 base, the J end by 1 base, with 14 bases between. This CDR3 is built from 17 residues. Germline loops: CDR1 GTSNPN, CDR2 SVGIG (reference sequence). The CDR3 loop reads CAWSDLFRASYNSPLHF. The CDR3 DNA is TGTGCCTGGAGTGATTTGTTCAGAGCGTCCTATAATTCACCCCTCCACTTT.

The genes are TRBV28 and TRBJ2-6; D is perhaps TRBD1 (6 bases). V shed 5 bases and J shed 4 bases, with 12 bases lying between them. From germline, CDR1 is MDHEN and CDR2 SYDVKM. The CDR3 runs 15 residues. The CDR3 sequence is CASSTTGTGANVLTF. The CDR3 coding sequence is TGTGCCAGCAGTACCACAGGGACGGGGGCCAACGTCCTGACTTTC.

This CDR3 reads CASSYGTSGRIADTQYF. As DNA, the CDR3 is TGTGCCAGCAGTTACGGGACTAGCGGGAGGATCGCAGATACGCAGTATTTT. The chain joins TRBV6-2 or TRBV6-3 to TRBJ2-3; 15 bases are shared with TRBD2. The CDR3 totals 17 residues. Trimming removed 2 bases from V and 4 bases from J; junction bases left unmatched: 4. Germline CDR1 and CDR2: MNHEY and SVGEGT.

The chain couples TRBV6-5 to TRBJ2-7, with TRBD2 as a possible D gene (5 bases). This CDR3 is built from 14 residues. Germline V lookup: CDR1 MNHEY, CDR2 SVGAGI. V lost 7 bases and J 0 bases, leaving 13 bases between the germline ends. As DNA, the CDR3 is TGTGCCAGCAAAAGGACGGGGAGCTCCTACGAGCAGTACTTC. This sequence encodes CASKRTGSSYEQYF.

Comments on this clone: Other DNA sequences in this sample translate to the same CDR3. The gene calls are TRBV7-6 and TRBJ2-3, with 11 bases identical to TRBD2. Germline CDR1 and CDR2: SGHVS and FNYEAQ. J lost 1 base, V lost 6 bases, and 3 bases had no gene match. The CDR3 is 15 residues long. The CDR3 coding sequence is TGTGCCAGCAGTCTAGCGGGAGGCCGCACAGATACGCAGTATTTT. It specifies CASSLAGGRTDTQYF.

The rearrangement uses TRBV19 and TRBJ1-5; TRBD1 is a possible D gene (5 bases). The V end was cut by 3 bases, the J end by 2 bases, with 14 bases between. The V gene's germline CDR1 is LNHDA and CDR2 SQIVND (reference sequence). The CDR3 is 16 amino acids. In DNA form, the CDR3 reads TGTGCCAGTAGTATGACGGGGGGGAAAGGCAATCAGCCCCAGCATTTT. Protein: CASSMTGGKGNQPQHF.

V is TRBV2 and J is TRBJ2-5, with 9 bases lining up with TRBD1. Germline lookup yields CDR1 SNHLY and CDR2 FYNNEI. This CDR3 is built from 14 residues. V lost 6 bases and J lost 10; bases outside the gene matches: 12. The CDR3, as DNA: TGTGCCAGCAGCCCGGACAGGGGCCGTACAGACCAGTACTTC. The encoded protein is CASSPDRGRTDQYF.

V usage is TRBV11-1 and J usage is TRBJ2-1; 12 bases align to TRBD2. The CDR3 is made up of 16 amino acids. CDR1 and CDR2 (germline): SGHAT, FQDESV (reference sequence). V lost 1 base, J lost 4 bases, and 2 bases stayed unmatched. CDR3 sequence: CASSLGLAGVYNEQFF. The CDR3 coding sequence is TGTGCCAGCAGCTTAGGACTAGCGGGAGTATACAATGAGCAGTTCTTC. Full variable domain (outside the CDR3, taken from reference TRBV11-1 and TRBJ2-1): EAEVAQSPRYKITEKSQAVAFWCDPISGHATLYWYRQILGQGPELLVQFQDESVVDDSQLPKDRFSAERLKGVDSTLKIQPAELGDSAMYLCASSLGLAGVYNEQFFGPGTRLTVL.

The J gene is TRBJ2-1, the V gene TRBV6-2 or TRBV6-3; 12 nucleotides agree with TRBD2. V lost 5 bases, J lost 2 bases, and 4 bases stayed unmatched. CDR1 is MNHEY and CDR2 is SVGEGT in the germline V gene. This CDR3 is built from 16 residues. CDR3 in DNA: TGTGCCAGCAGTGACTGGACTAGCGGGACCTACAATGAGCAGTTCTTC. This gives the protein CASSDWTSGTYNEQFF.

In this sample, this clone turned up a few times. This sequence joins TRBV27 and TRBJ2-1, with TRBD2 as a possible D gene (6 bases). V was pared by 3 bases and J by 4 bases, with 22 bases between. The germline V gene has CDR1 MNHEY and CDR2 SMNVEV (reference sequence). The CDR3 runs 18 residues. This CDR3 is CASSFRLTSFDNYNEQFF. The CDR3 DNA is TGTGCCAGCAGTTTTAGGTTGACTAGTTTCGATAATTACAATGAGCAGTTCTTC.

The genes are TRBV6-4 and TRBJ2-1; possibly TRBD1 for D (6 bases). Germline assignment: CDR1 MRHNA and CDR2 SNTAGT. V shed 4 bases and J shed 6 bases, with 13 bases lying between them. The CDR3 sequence is 14 residues long. The CDR3 sequence is CASSVKQGPNEQFF. The CDR3 DNA reads as TGTGCCAGCAGTGTAAAACAGGGACCCAATGAGCAGTTCTTC.

This clone was seen a single time. The CDR3 DNA follows: TGTGCCTGGGGGGACAGTCAGCGTGAAGCTTTCTTT. It translates to CAWGDSQREAFF. The rearrangement links TRBV30 to TRBJ1-1; 7 nucleotides match TRBD1. The V gene's germline CDR1 is GTSNPN and CDR2 SVGIG (reference sequence). J lost 7 bases, V lost 5 bases, and 7 bases had no gene match. The CDR3 covers 12 residues. Complete variable domain (other parts from reference TRBV30 and TRBJ1-1): SQTIHQWPATLVQPVGSPLSLECTVEGTSNPNLYWYRQAAGRGLQLLFYSVGIGQISSEVPQNLSASRPQDRQFILSSKKLLLSDSGFYLCAWGDSQREAFFGQGTRLTVV.

The J gene is TRBJ2-3, the V gene TRBV28, with a tentative D call TRBD2 (5 bases). This CDR3 region has 13 residues. V shed 6 bases and J shed 3 bases, with 10 bases lying between them. Germline CDR1 reads MDHEN; CDR2 reads SYDVKM. The CDR3 protein is CASRARETDTQYF. The CDR3, as DNA: TGTGCCAGCAGGGCACGGGAAACAGATACGCAGTATTTT.

This chain links TRBV7-9 with TRBJ1-1; D is undetermined. This CDR3 spans 15 amino acids. Germline lookup yields CDR1 SEHNR and CDR2 FQNEAQ (reference sequence). Deletions cut 5 bases from V and 0 bases from J, with 13 bases between. Written as DNA, the CDR3 is TGTGCCAGCAGCGGCAGCCGGGAGTTGAACACTGAAGCTTTCTTT. Translation: CASSGSRELNTEAFF.

J is TRBJ1-2 and V is TRBV10-3, with 10 positions matching TRBD1. The CDR3 runs 19 residues. Per the germline V gene, CDR1 is ENHRY and CDR2 is SYGVKD. Trimming took 2 bases from V and 3 from J; bases not matched to a gene: 15. The CDR3 spells CAISEGPGQGLRGDYGYTF. The CDR3 DNA follows: TGTGCCATCAGTGAGGGACCGGGACAGGGGTTGAGAGGGGACTATGGCTACACCTTC.

The V and J genes are TRBV6-2 or TRBV6-3 and TRBJ2-1, with 12 bases lining up with TRBD2. The CDR3 loop spans 18 amino acids. V dropped 0 bases and J dropped 2; count of bases not matched to a gene: 5. Looked up from germline, CDR1 is MNHEY and CDR2 is SVGEGT. CDR3 amino acids: CASSYSRLAGGPYNEQFF. The CDR3 coding sequence is TGTGCCAGCAGTTACTCGAGGCTAGCGGGAGGGCCCTACAATGAGCAGTTCTTC.